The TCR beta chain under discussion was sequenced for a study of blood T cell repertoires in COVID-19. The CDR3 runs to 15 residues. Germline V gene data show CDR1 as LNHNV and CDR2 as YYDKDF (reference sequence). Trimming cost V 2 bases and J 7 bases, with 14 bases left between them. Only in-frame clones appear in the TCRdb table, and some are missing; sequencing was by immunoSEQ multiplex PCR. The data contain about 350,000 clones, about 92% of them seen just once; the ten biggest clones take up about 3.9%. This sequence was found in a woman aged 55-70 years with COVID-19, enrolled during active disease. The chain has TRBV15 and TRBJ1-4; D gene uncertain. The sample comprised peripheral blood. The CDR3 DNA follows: TGTGCCACCAGCAGAAGGGAGGGCCGCGGTGAAAAACTGTTTTTT. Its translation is CATSRREGRGEKLFF.